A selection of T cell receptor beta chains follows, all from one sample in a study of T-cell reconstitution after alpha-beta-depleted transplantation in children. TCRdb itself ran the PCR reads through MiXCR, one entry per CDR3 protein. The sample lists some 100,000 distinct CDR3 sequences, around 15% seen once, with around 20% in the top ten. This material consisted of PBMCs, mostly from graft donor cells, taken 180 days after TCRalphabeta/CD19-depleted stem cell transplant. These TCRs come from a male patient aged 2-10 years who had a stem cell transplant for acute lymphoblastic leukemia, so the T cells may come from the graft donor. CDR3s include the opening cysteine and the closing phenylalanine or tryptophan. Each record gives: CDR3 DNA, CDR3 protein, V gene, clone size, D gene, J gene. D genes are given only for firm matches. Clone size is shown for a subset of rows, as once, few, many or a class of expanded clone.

DNA: TGTGCCAGCACCTTAGGACCCAGCGGCCAGAACACCGGGGAGCTGTTTTTT
CDR3: CASTLGPSGQNTGELFF
V: TRBV6-1
size: NA
D: NA
J: TRBJ2-2

DNA: TGCGCCAGCAGCCAAGAGGCTCCTCAGCCGGATACGCAGTATTTT
CDR3: CASSQEAPQPDTQYF
V: TRBV4-3
size: many
D: NA
J: TRBJ2-3

DNA: TGCGCCAGCAGCCCCGGACAGGCCACCTCCTACGAGCAGTACTTC
CDR3: CASSPGQATSYEQYF
V: TRBV5-1
size: NA
D: TRBD1
J: TRBJ2-7

DNA: TGTGCCAGCAGCTTCCGACTAGCGGGGGACCAAGAGACCCAGTACTTC
CDR3: CASSFRLAGDQETQYF
V: TRBV7-9
size: NA
D: TRBD2
J: TRBJ2-5

DNA: TGTGCCAGCAGTCGATGGACAGGGACCAGCGGGACTGAAGCTTTCTTT
CDR3: CASSRWTGTSGTEAFF
V: TRBV6-1
size: NA
D: TRBD1
J: TRBJ1-1

DNA: TGCGCCAGCAGCCCTGAGGGGTTTGCTGGAAACACCATATATTTT
CDR3: CASSPEGFAGNTIYF
V: TRBV4-3
size: NA
D: NA
J: TRBJ1-3

DNA: TGTGCCAGCAGCTCGTCGGGACTAGCGAAGAATGAGCAGTTCTTC
CDR3: CASSSSGLAKNEQFF
V: TRBV7-9
size: NA
D: TRBD2
J: TRBJ2-1

DNA: TGCAGTGCTAGAGAACAAACCTCCGGGACTAGCGGGGAGAAGACGAACACCGGGGAGCTGTTTTTT
CDR3: CSAREQTSGTSGEKTNTGELFF
V: TRBV20-1
size: few
D: TRBD2
J: TRBJ2-2

DNA: TGTGCCAGCAACCGACGGACTACAAATGAGCAGTTCTTC
CDR3: CASNRRTTNEQFF
V: TRBV7-2
size: NA
D: NA
J: TRBJ2-1

DNA: TGCAGCGTTGTCGGGTTGGGCCTACCCAATGAGCAGTTCTTC
CDR3: CSVVGLGLPNEQFF
V: TRBV29-1
size: few
D: NA
J: TRBJ2-1

DNA: TGTGCCAGCAGCTTATTATCTTTTAGCGGTCAGGCTGAAGCTTTCTTT
CDR3: CASSLLSFSGQAEAFF
V: TRBV7-8
size: many
D: NA
J: TRBJ1-1

DNA: TGTGCCAGCAGAACCCGGACCCAAGGTCACACCGGGGAGCTGTTTTTT
CDR3: CASRTRTQGHTGELFF
V: TRBV5-6
size: NA
D: NA
J: TRBJ2-2

DNA: TGTGCCACCAGTGACCCAGGACAGCTGAGTGTTGAGCAGTTCTTC
CDR3: CATSDPGQLSVEQFF
V: TRBV24-1
size: NA
D: NA
J: TRBJ2-1

DNA: TGCGCCAGCAGCCAAGAACGGGGCAGGGGGGTCTACAATGAGCAGTTCTTC
CDR3: CASSQERGRGVYNEQFF
V: TRBV4-1
size: few
D: NA
J: TRBJ2-1

DNA: TGCAGCTTCCTTAACAGGGAATCCTACGAGCAGTACTTC
CDR3: CSFLNRESYEQYF
V: TRBV29-1
size: many
D: NA
J: TRBJ2-7

DNA: TGTGCCAGCAGCTTAGGCCGGCCAGGGAACACTGAAGCTTTCTTT
CDR3: CASSLGRPGNTEAFF
V: TRBV7-9
size: few
D: NA
J: TRBJ1-1

DNA: TGTGCCAGCAGGGATGACAGGGGGAACACTGAAGCTTTCTTT
CDR3: CASRDDRGNTEAFF
V: TRBV25-1
size: NA
D: TRBD1
J: TRBJ1-1

DNA: TGTGCCAGCAGTTACCGGACAGGGTTTACTCTCTCTGGGGCCAACGTCCTGACTTTC
CDR3: CASSYRTGFTLSGANVLTF
V: TRBV6-2/TRBV6-3
size: few
D: TRBD1
J: TRBJ2-6

DNA: TGCAGTGCTAGAGTAGGGCCTAGCACAGATACGCAGTATTTT
CDR3: CSARVGPSTDTQYF
V: TRBV20-1
size: NA
D: NA
J: TRBJ2-3

DNA: TGCGCCAGCAGCCAAGACGGCTACGAGCAGTACTTC
CDR3: CASSQDGYEQYF
V: TRBV4-3
size: NA
D: NA
J: TRBJ2-7

DNA: TGCAGTGTGTTTTTTGCCCACCCAGCGGGGGTGGGGTACAATGAGCAGTTCTTC
CDR3: CSVFFAHPAGVGYNEQFF
V: TRBV20-1
size: few
D: TRBD2
J: TRBJ2-1

DNA: TGCAGTGCTAAGCGGGGGGGCCCCTGGGAGACCCAGTACTTC
CDR3: CSAKRGGPWETQYF
V: TRBV20-1
size: few
D: TRBD2
J: TRBJ2-5

DNA: TGTGCCAGTAAGACAAGGGCCACCGGGGAGCTGTTTTTT
CDR3: CASKTRATGELFF
V: TRBV19
size: few
D: NA
J: TRBJ2-2

DNA: TGCGCCAGCAGCCCCCAGGGTATTGTCTCGTCCTACGAGCAGTACTTC
CDR3: CASSPQGIVSSYEQYF
V: TRBV4-1
size: few
D: NA
J: TRBJ2-7

DNA: TGTGCCAGCGAAGGGAGGAACACCGGGGAGCTGTTTTTT
CDR3: CASEGRNTGELFF
V: TRBV11-1
size: few
D: NA
J: TRBJ2-2

DNA: TGTGCCAGCAGCTTAAATGTGCGAAGAAACACCGGGGAGCTGTTTTTT
CDR3: CASSLNVRRNTGELFF
V: TRBV11-2
size: NA
D: NA
J: TRBJ2-2

DNA: TGTGCCACCCGGGACCGGAACACTGAAGCTTTCTTT
CDR3: CATRDRNTEAFF
V: TRBV12-3/TRBV12-4
size: once
D: NA
J: TRBJ1-1

DNA: TGCAGTGCTAGAGCGGGGGGGCCCGGGGAGCTGTTTTTT
CDR3: CSARAGGPGELFF
V: TRBV20-1
size: many
D: TRBD2
J: TRBJ2-2

DNA: TGTGCCAGCAGGTCGGGACAGCTATGGAAGCAGTACTTC
CDR3: CASRSGQLWKQYF
V: TRBV12-3/TRBV12-4
size: few
D: TRBD1
J: TRBJ2-7

DNA: TGTGCCAGCAGTTCGCCCTGGTCGACAGGGTATCTTGCAACTAATGAAAAACTGTTTTTT
CDR3: CASSSPWSTGYLATNEKLFF
V: TRBV28
size: NA
D: TRBD1
J: TRBJ1-4

DNA: TGCGCCAGCAGCCAAGAGATGGGGGGGCTTGGGGACATTCAGTACTTC
CDR3: CASSQEMGGLGDIQYF
V: TRBV4-3
size: NA
D: NA
J: TRBJ2-4

DNA: TGTGCCAGCAGTGGACAGGTCAATCAGCCCCAGCATTTT
CDR3: CASSGQVNQPQHF
V: TRBV12-3/TRBV12-4
size: NA
D: TRBD1
J: TRBJ1-5

DNA: TGCGCCAGCAGCCCTGATAGGATCCACTATGGCTACACCTTC
CDR3: CASSPDRIHYGYTF
V: TRBV5-1
size: NA
D: NA
J: TRBJ1-2

DNA: TGTGCCAGCAGTTTACTAGCGGGGGACACAGATACGCAGTATTTT
CDR3: CASSLLAGDTDTQYF
V: TRBV12-3/TRBV12-4
size: many
D: TRBD2
J: TRBJ2-3

DNA: TGCAGTGCTTCACCAGAAGAGTCCGCAGATACGCAGTATTTT
CDR3: CSASPEESADTQYF
V: TRBV20-1
size: few
D: NA
J: TRBJ2-3

DNA: TGTGCCACCAGCAGAGAGGCCACAGATACGCAGTATTTT
CDR3: CATSREATDTQYF
V: TRBV15
size: many
D: NA
J: TRBJ2-3

DNA: TGTGCCAGCAGTGAATTTGATGACACAGATACGCAGTATTTT
CDR3: CASSEFDDTDTQYF
V: TRBV25-1
size: few
D: NA
J: TRBJ2-3

DNA: TGTGCCACCAGCCCTAGCGGGGGGGCTTTCACCGGGGAGCTGTTTTTT
CDR3: CATSPSGGAFTGELFF
V: TRBV15
size: NA
D: TRBD2
J: TRBJ2-2

DNA: TGTGCCAGCAGTTTAGGTCTCAGGGACTATTACGAGCAGTACTTC
CDR3: CASSLGLRDYYEQYF
V: TRBV12-3/TRBV12-4
size: NA
D: TRBD2
J: TRBJ2-7

DNA: TGCGCCAGCAGCTTGGGACAGGGATTTAACTATGGCTACACCTTC
CDR3: CASSLGQGFNYGYTF
V: TRBV5-1
size: few
D: TRBD1
J: TRBJ1-2

DNA: TGTGCCAGCAGTTGGGAATCCGGGACAGCGGTCTCCTACGAGCAGTACTTC
CDR3: CASSWESGTAVSYEQYF
V: TRBV12-3/TRBV12-4
size: few
D: TRBD1
J: TRBJ2-7

DNA: TGCGCCAGCAGCTTGCGAGGATCACCCCTCCACTTT
CDR3: CASSLRGSPLHF
V: TRBV5-1
size: NA
D: NA
J: TRBJ1-6

DNA: TGTGCCAGTCTGGGACAAGGCAGCCTTGGACTCTACGAGCAGTACTTC
CDR3: CASLGQGSLGLYEQYF
V: TRBV6-1
size: few
D: NA
J: TRBJ2-7

DNA: TGTGCCAGCAGTTACCTACAGAGCACAGATACGCAGTATTTT
CDR3: CASSYLQSTDTQYF
V: TRBV27
size: NA
D: NA
J: TRBJ2-3

DNA: TGTGCCAGCAGCTTGGTCGGGACAGGCGGGCGAGAGCAGTACTTC
CDR3: CASSLVGTGGREQYF
V: TRBV5-6
size: few
D: TRBD1
J: TRBJ2-7